Each of the 18 T cell receptor beta chains below was sequenced from the same sample in a study of blood T cell repertoires in COVID-19. Sequencing used immunoSEQ multiplex PCR; TCRdb keeps in-frame clones, though not all of them. The sample lists roughly 100,000 clones, about 87% occurring once. The sequencing sample was made of peripheral blood. All receptors derive from a man older than 75 with acute or convalescent COVID-19.

The rearrangement uses TRBV5-1 and TRBJ1-1; D gene uncertain. The V end was cut by 1 base, the J end by 3 bases, with 10 bases between. CDR3 size: 14 residues. Germline V gives CDR1 SGHRS, CDR2 YFSETQ. The CDR3: CASSLFPGDTEAFF. CDR3 sequence (DNA): TGCGCCAGCAGCTTGTTTCCCGGGGACACTGAAGCTTTCTTT.

CDR3 coding DNA: TGTGCCAGCAGTGCCGAGAGGACAGGGAGCAATGAGCAGTTCTTC. Protein sequence: CASSAERTGSNEQFF. The rearrangement joins TRBV27 to TRBJ2-1; 8 nucleotides line up with TRBD1. Trimming cost V 5 bases and J 6 bases; bases outside gene matches: 9. CDR3 length: 15 residues. The germline V gene encodes CDR1 MNHEY and CDR2 SMNVEV (reference sequence).

This rearrangement joins TRBV7-2 to TRBJ1-1; 7 nucleotides match TRBD1. The germline CDR1 and CDR2 sequences are SGHTA and FQGNSA. V lost 5 bases and J lost 1; bases outside the gene matches: 4. The CDR3 totals 14 residues. The CDR3 DNA reads TGTGCCAGCAGCCCGGGACAGAAGAACACTGAAGCTTTCTTT. Protein sequence: CASSPGQKNTEAFF.

The V and J genes are TRBV14 and TRBJ1-4; D ambiguous. The CDR3 runs to 15 residues. Germline loops: CDR1 SGHDN, CDR2 FVKESK. The V end was cut by 2 bases, the J end by 1 base, with 8 bases between. The DNA of the CDR3 is TGTGCCAGCAGCCAAAACCGGGTAACTAATGAAAAACTGTTTTTT. This codes for CASSQNRVTNEKLFF.

The chain has TRBV5-1 and TRBJ1-1; TRBD1 is a possible D gene (6 bases). CDR1 SGHRS and CDR2 YFSETQ come from the germline V gene. V was clipped by 1 base and J by 6 bases, with 13 bases between them. This CDR3 contains 14 residues. The CDR3 DNA is TGCGCCAGCAGCTTGTTTCAAGGGGGGGCTGAAGCTTTCTTT. This translates into CASSLFQGGAEAFF. Together with reference TRBV5-1 and TRBJ1-1, the CDR3 gives the full variable domain: KAGVTQTPRYLIKTRGQQVTLSCSPISGHRSVSWYQQTPGQGLQFLFEYFSETQRNKGNFPGRFSGRQFSNSRSEMNVSTLELGDSALYLCASSLFQGGAEAFFGQGTRLTVV.

The chain carries TRBV19 and TRBJ1-5; the match to TRBD1 covers 9 bases. Looked up from germline, CDR1 is LNHDA and CDR2 is SQIVND (reference sequence). The CDR3 sequence is 13 residues long. Trimming cost V 6 bases and J 6 bases; bases outside gene matches: 3. Here the CDR3 DNA reads TGTGCCAGTAGGGACAGGGGTTCTCAGCCCCAGCATTTT. This encodes CASRDRGSQPQHF.

The CDR3 region is CAIRPGGTGGELFF. For the CDR3, the DNA is TGTGCCATCCGCCCCGGGGGGACGGGGGGGGAGCTGTTTTTT. The gene calls are TRBV10-3 and TRBJ2-2, with 7 bases fitting TRBD2. The V gene end was trimmed by 8 bases and the J gene end by 8 bases; junction bases not matched to a gene: 11. The germline gives CDR1 ENHRY, CDR2 SYGVKD. The CDR3 extends over 14 amino acids.

The chain recombines TRBV19 with TRBJ1-2; no clear D. The germline gives CDR1 LNHDA, CDR2 SQIVND (reference sequence). With 2 bases removed from V and 2 bases from J, the gap between germline ends came to 12 bases. The CDR3 is made up of 15 amino acids. The CDR3 region has the DNA TGTGCCAGTAGTATATCCCAGGCATCAAACTATGGCTACACCTTC. Its protein is CASSISQASNYGYTF.

CDR3 bases: TGTGCCAGCAGCTTTTCGACAGGGAGCACAGATACGCAGTATTTT. Its translation is CASSFSTGSTDTQYF. This chain uses TRBV7-8 with TRBJ2-3, with 7 bases fitting TRBD1. Germline CDR1 and CDR2: SGHVS and FQNEAQ. The CDR3 is 15 amino acids. Unmatched junction bases numbered 3, after V lost 3 bases and J lost 0 bases.

This clone showed up just once. This rearrangement joins TRBV6-1 to TRBJ1-5; D is possibly TRBD1 (5 bases). The V gene lost 3 bases and the J gene lost 9 bases, with 15 bases spanning the gap. Germline-derived CDR1 and CDR2 are MNHNS and SASEGT. This CDR3 comprises 14 residues. The CDR3 region has the DNA TGTGCCAGCAGTGACCGGGACTTCCGAGGGCCCCAGCATTTT. As protein: CASSDRDFRGPQHF.

This rearrangement joins TRBV18 to TRBJ2-2, with 7 positions matching TRBD1. There are 16 residues in the CDR3. The V segment lost 3 bases and the J segment 3 bases; nucleotides outside the gene matches: 7. The V gene's germline CDR1 is KGHSH and CDR2 LQKENI. CDR3 sequence reads: CASSPRTGTDTGELFF. CDR3 coding DNA: TGTGCCAGCTCACCTAGGACCGGGACAGACACCGGGGAGCTGTTTTTT.

The J gene is TRBJ1-6, the V gene TRBV25-1; D possibly corresponds to TRBD1 (5 bases). Germline V gene sequence: CDR1 MGHDK, CDR2 SYGVNS. The length of the CDR3 is 14 residues. Trimming took off 2 bases at V and 6 bases at J, with 8 bases between the two ends. The CDR3 nucleotides read TGTGCCAGCAGTGAAACAGGACCTAATTCACCCCTCCACTTT. Translation gives CASSETGPNSPLHF.

The chain joins TRBV30 to TRBJ1-5, with TRBD1 matching over 7 bases. The CDR3 has 15 residues. The germline gives CDR1 GTSNPN, CDR2 SVGIG (reference sequence). J gave up 4 bases and V 0 bases, and 6 bases lay outside the gene matches. In DNA, the CDR3 is TGTGCCTGGAGTGTACCCCAGGGGGGAAATCAGCCCCAGCATTTT. The encoded protein is CAWSVPQGGNQPQHF. Looking up the rest from reference TRBV30 and TRBJ1-5 gives the full variable domain: SQTIHQWPATLVQPVGSPLSLECTVEGTSNPNLYWYRQAAGRGLQLLFYSVGIGQISSEVPQNLSASRPQDRQFILSSKKLLLSDSGFYLCAWSVPQGGNQPQHFGDGTRLSIL.

The V and J genes are TRBV11-2 and TRBJ2-7, with 8 bases identical to TRBD2. CDR3 size: 16 residues. Germline V gene sequence: CDR1 SGHAT, CDR2 FQNNGV. J gave up 0 bases and V 0 bases, and 4 bases lay outside the gene matches. The CDR3 coding sequence is TGTGCCAGCAGCTTAGATCGTGCGGGGGGCTCCTACGAGCAGTACTTC. Residues: CASSLDRAGGSYEQYF.

This clone has just one count. CDR3 region: CASSYGTGVLYEQYF. The CDR3 DNA sequence: TGTGCCAGCAGCTACGGGACAGGGGTTCTCTACGAGCAGTACTTC. The V call is TRBV7-8, the J call TRBJ2-7; 10 bases are a match to TRBD1. V was pared by 4 bases and J by 3 bases, with 6 bases of the junction left unmatched. From germline, CDR1 is SGHVS and CDR2 FQNEAQ. The CDR3 is 15 amino acids.

In this sample, this clone turned up a few times. The chain has TRBV7-6 and TRBJ1-1, with no clear D. The CDR3 runs 14 residues. V was trimmed by 1 base and J by 1 base, leaving 7 bases between them. Germline CDR1 reads SGHVS; CDR2 reads FNYEAQ. The CDR3 sequence is CASSLVQKNTEAFF. DNA of the CDR3: TGTGCCAGCAGCTTAGTTCAGAAGAACACTGAAGCTTTCTTT.

The V call is TRBV2, the J call TRBJ2-4; 12 nucleotides align to TRBD2. The germline V gene encodes CDR1 SNHLY and CDR2 FYNNEI. The CDR3 sequence is 17 residues long. V trimming: 8 bases; J trimming: 8 bases; junction bases outside the gene matches: 16. The CDR3 nucleotides read TGTGCCAGCCTCCTCAGGTCTAGCGGGAGGGCCGGGGACATTCAGTACTTC. Amino acid sequence: CASLLRSSGRAGDIQYF.

This clone was detected a few times. The chain combines TRBV20-1 with TRBJ1-5; D is ambiguous. V dropped 3 bases and J dropped 6 bases, with 12 bases sitting between them. Germline V gene sequence: CDR1 DFQATT, CDR2 SNEGSKA (reference sequence). This CDR3 spans 13 amino acids. The CDR3: CSASRQGSQPQHF. In DNA, the CDR3 is TGCAGTGCTAGTCGACAAGGCAGTCAGCCCCAGCATTTT.